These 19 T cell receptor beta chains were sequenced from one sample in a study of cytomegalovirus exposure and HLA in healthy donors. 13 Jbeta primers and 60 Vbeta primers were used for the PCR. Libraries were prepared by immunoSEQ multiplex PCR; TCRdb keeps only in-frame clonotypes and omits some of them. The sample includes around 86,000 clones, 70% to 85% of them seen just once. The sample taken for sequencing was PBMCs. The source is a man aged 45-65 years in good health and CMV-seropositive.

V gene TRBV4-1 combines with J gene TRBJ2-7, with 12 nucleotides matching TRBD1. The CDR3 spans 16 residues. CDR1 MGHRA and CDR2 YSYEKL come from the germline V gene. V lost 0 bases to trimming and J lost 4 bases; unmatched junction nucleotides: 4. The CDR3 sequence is CASSQDGDRGLYEQYF. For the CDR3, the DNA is TGCGCCAGCAGCCAAGATGGGGACAGGGGGCTATACGAGCAGTACTTC.

The CDR3 DNA sequence: TGTGCCAGCAGCTTTTCCGGGACTAGCGGGACAAAAAACATTCAGTACTTC. Protein sequence: CASSFSGTSGTKNIQYF. The rearrangement uses TRBV5-4 and TRBJ2-4; the match to TRBD2 covers 13 bases. In germline, CDR1 is SGHNT, CDR2 YYREEE (reference sequence). The junction had 6 bases not matched to a gene; V was cut back by 2 bases and J by 4 bases. The CDR3 has 17 amino acids. The variable domain in full, with the rest retrieved from reference TRBV5-4 and TRBJ2-4, is ETGVTQSPTHLIKTRGQQVTLRCSSQSGHNTVSWYQQALGQGPQFIFQYYREEENGRGNFPPRFSGLQFPNYSSELNVNALELDDSALYLCASSFSGTSGTKNIQYFGAGTRLSVL.

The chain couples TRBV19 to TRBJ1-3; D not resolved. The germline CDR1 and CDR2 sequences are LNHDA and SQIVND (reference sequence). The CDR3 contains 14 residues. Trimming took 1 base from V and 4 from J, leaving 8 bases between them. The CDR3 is CASSIGGLGNTIYF. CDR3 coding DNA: TGTGCCAGTAGTATAGGAGGGCTCGGAAACACCATATATTTT.

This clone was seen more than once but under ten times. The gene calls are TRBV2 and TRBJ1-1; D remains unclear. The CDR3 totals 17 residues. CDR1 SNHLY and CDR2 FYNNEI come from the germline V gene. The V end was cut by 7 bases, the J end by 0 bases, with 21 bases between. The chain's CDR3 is CASTFPERARVNTEAFF. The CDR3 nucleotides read TGTGCCAGCACCTTCCCCGAGCGGGCAAGAGTGAACACTGAAGCTTTCTTT.

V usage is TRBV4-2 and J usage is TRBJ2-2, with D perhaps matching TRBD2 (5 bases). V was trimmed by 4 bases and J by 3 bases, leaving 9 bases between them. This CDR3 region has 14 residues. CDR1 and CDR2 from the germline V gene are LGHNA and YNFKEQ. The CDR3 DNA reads TGTGCCAGCAGCCGGGGAGCGGACACCGGGGAGCTGTTTTTT. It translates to CASSRGADTGELFF.

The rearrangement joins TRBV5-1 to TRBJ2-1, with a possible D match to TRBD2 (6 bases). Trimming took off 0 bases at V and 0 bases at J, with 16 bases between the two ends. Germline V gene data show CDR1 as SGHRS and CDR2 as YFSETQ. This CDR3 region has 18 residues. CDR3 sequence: CASSLATGTFSSYNEQFF. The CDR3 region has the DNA TGCGCCAGCAGCTTGGCAACCGGGACTTTTAGCTCCTACAATGAGCAGTTCTTC. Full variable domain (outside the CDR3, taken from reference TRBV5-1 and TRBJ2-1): KAGVTQTPRYLIKTRGQQVTLSCSPISGHRSVSWYQQTPGQGLQFLFEYFSETQRNKGNFPGRFSGRQFSNSRSEMNVSTLELGDSALYLCASSLATGTFSSYNEQFFGPGTRLTVL.

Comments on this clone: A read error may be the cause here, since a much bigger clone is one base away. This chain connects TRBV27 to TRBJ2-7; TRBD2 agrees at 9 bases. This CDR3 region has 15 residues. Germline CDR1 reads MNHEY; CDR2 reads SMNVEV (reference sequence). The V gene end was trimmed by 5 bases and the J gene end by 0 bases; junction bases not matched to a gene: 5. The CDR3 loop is CASSLTSGASYEQYF. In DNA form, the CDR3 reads TGTGCCAGCAGTCTGACTAGCGGAGCCTCCTACGAGCAGTACTTC.

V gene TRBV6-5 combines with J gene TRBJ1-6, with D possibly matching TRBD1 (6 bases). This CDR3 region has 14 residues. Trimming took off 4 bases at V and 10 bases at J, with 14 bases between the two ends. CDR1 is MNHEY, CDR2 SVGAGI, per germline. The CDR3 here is CASSFWQGSSPLHF. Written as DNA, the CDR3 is TGTGCCAGCAGTTTTTGGCAGGGGAGCTCACCCCTCCACTTT.

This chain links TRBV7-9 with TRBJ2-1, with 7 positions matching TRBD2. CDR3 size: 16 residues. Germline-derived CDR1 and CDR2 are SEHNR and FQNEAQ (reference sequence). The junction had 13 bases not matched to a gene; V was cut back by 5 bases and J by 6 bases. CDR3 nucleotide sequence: TGTGCCAGCAGCCCACTTGGACTAGTGGGCCTCAATGAGCAGTTCTTC. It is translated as CASSPLGLVGLNEQFF.

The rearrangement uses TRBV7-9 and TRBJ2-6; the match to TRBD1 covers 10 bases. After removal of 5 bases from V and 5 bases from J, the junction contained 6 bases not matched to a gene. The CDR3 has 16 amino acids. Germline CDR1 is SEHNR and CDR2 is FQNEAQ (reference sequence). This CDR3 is CASSTGTGARANVLTF. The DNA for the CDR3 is TGTGCCAGCAGCACCGGGACAGGGGCCAGGGCCAACGTCCTGACTTTC.

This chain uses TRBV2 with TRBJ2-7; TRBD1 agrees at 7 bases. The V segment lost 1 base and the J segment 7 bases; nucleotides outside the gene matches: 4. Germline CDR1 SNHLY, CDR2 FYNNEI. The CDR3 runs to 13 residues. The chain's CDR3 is CASSEEGANEQYF. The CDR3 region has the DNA TGTGCCAGCAGTGAAGAGGGGGCAAATGAGCAGTACTTC.

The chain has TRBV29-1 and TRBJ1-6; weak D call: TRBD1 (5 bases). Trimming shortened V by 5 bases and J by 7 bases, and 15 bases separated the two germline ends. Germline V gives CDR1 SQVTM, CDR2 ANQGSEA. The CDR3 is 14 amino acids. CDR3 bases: TGCAGCGTTAAATTACCGGGACTAAATTCACCCCTCCACTTT. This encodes CSVKLPGLNSPLHF.

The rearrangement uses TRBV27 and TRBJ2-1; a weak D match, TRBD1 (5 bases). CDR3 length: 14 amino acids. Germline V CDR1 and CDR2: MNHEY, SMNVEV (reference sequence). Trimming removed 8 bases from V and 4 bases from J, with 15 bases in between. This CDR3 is CASDSGLPYNEQFF. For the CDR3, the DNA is TGTGCCAGCGATTCAGGGCTCCCTTACAATGAGCAGTTCTTC.

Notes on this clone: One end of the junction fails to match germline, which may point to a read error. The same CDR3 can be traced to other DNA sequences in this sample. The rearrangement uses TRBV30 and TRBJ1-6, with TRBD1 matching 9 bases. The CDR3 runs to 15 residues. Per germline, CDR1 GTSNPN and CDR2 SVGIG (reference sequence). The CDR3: CAWSAPTGGSSPLHF. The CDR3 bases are TGCGCCTGGAGTGCTCCGACAGGGGGAAGTTCACCCCTCCACTTT.

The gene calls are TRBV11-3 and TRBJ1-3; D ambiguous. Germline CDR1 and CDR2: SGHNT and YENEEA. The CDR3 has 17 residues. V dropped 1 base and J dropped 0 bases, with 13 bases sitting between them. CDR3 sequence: CASSLGQTLNSGNTIYF. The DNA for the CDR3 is TGTGCCAGCAGCTTAGGGCAGACACTCAACTCTGGAAACACCATATATTTT.

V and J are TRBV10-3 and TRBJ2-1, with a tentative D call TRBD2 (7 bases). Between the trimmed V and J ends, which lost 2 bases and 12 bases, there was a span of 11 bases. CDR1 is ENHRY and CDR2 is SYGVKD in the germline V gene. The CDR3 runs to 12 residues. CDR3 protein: CAISEEGGSQFF. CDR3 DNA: TGTGCCATCAGTGAGGAGGGGGGGTCGCAGTTCTTC.

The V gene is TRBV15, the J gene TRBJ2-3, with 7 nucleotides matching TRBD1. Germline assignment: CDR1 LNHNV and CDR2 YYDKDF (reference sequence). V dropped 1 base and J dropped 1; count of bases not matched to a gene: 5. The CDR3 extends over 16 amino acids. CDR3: CATSRGRGGGTDTQYF. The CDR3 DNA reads TGTGCCACCAGCAGAGGTAGAGGGGGCGGCACAGATACGCAGTATTTT.

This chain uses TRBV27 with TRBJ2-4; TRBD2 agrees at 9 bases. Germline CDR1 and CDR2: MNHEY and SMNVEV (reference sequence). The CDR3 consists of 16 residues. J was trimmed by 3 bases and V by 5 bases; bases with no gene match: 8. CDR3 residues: CASSPLAGVGKNIQYF. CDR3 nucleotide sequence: TGTGCCAGCAGTCCTTTAGCGGGAGTGGGCAAAAACATTCAGTACTTC.

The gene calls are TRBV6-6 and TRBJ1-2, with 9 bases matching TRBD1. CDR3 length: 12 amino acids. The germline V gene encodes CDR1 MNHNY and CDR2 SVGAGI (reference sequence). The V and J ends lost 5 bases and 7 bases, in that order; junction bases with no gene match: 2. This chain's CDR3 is CASSGDRAGYTF. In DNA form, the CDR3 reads TGTGCCAGCAGTGGGGACAGGGCTGGCTACACCTTC.